This TCR beta chain comes out of a study of CD8+CD57+ T cells in acquired aplastic anemia. It was genomic DNA that served as the template for profiling TCR beta VDJ and CDR3. TCRdb fed the reads into MiXCR, producing one record per CDR3 protein. The data show under 350,000 distinct CDR3 sequences, with around 60% seen just once and approximately 8% held by the top ten. The clonotype comes from a human donor with severe aplastic anemia or a healthy control (not recorded which). Sequencing was performed on sorted CD4+, CD8+, or CD8+CD57+ T cells (not recorded which) from PBMCs.

CDR3 residues: CASSQGQGAVGYTF. The CDR3 DNA is TGTGCCAGCAGTCAAGGACAGGGGGCAGTTGGCTACACCTTC. The chain combines TRBV7-2 with TRBJ1-2; TRBD1 matches at 11 bases. Unmatched junction bases numbered 7, after V lost 6 bases and J lost 7 bases. Germline CDR1 is SGHTA and CDR2 is FQGNSA. The length of the CDR3 is 14 residues.